Listed below are T cell receptor beta chains from one sample, sequenced in a study of blood T cell repertoires in COVID-19. Method: immunoSEQ multiplex PCR; TCRdb's copy keeps in-frame clones and lacks some. This sample yields roughly 250,000 clones, of which 70% to 75% are seen a single time; over 3% belongs to the top ten. The sample taken for sequencing was peripheral blood. These receptors originate from an elderly woman with acute or convalescent COVID-19. CDR3s include the opening cysteine and the closing phenylalanine or tryptophan. Each record gives: J gene, D gene, clone size, V gene, CDR3 protein, CDR3 DNA. A D gene is named only where the DNA matches it firmly. Where a row states a size, it is once, few, many or the class of an expanded clone; other rows omit it.

TRBJ1-3 . . TRBV18 CASSPPGGFYGNTIYF TGTGCCAGCTCACCACCAGGGGGTTTTTATGGAAACACCATATATTTT
TRBJ2-5 TRBD2 . TRBV20-1 CSASRAAGAYQETQYF TGCAGTGCTAGTCGGGCAGCGGGAGCCTACCAAGAGACCCAGTACTTC
TRBJ1-4 TRBD1 . TRBV6-5 CASSYGQGASNEKLFF TGTGCCAGCAGTTACGGTCAGGGGGCATCTAATGAAAAACTGTTTTTT
TRBJ1-1 . . TRBV6-1 CASSERGQPNEAFF TGTGCCAGCAGTGAAAGGGGACAACCAAATGAAGCTTTCTTT
TRBJ1-5 . . TRBV7-2 CASSSLPRLPQHF TGTGCCAGCAGCTCACTCCCTCGTTTGCCCCAGCATTTT
TRBJ1-5 TRBD1 . TRBV19 CASSIPPDRGSHQPQHF TGTGCCAGTAGTATACCTCCTGACAGGGGAAGTCATCAGCCCCAGCATTTT
TRBJ1-1 . . TRBV3-1/TRBV3-2 CASSQAGGWTEAFF TGTGCCAGCAGCCAAGCGGGGGGTTGGACTGAAGCTTTCTTT
TRBJ1-2 TRBD1 . TRBV11-1 CASSLGQGNYGYTF TGTGCCAGCAGCCTGGGACAGGGTAACTATGGCTACACCTTC
TRBJ1-3 . . TRBV4-3 CASSPGSGNTIYF TGCGCCAGCAGCCCAGGCTCTGGAAACACCATATATTTT
TRBJ2-5 TRBD2 . TRBV5-6 CASSSRRTSGSQETQYF TGTGCCAGCAGCTCCCGGAGGACTAGCGGGAGCCAAGAGACCCAGTACTTC
TRBJ2-7 . . TRBV7-9 CASSVSRGPAIRQYF TGTGCCAGCAGCGTAAGCAGGGGTCCCGCCATCCGGCAGTACTTC
TRBJ2-3 . . TRBV5-5 CASSLELATDTQYF TGTGCCAGCAGCTTGGAGTTGGCCACAGATACGCAGTATTTT
TRBJ1-2 TRBD1 . TRBV18 CASSTGGNSNYGYTF TGTGCCAGCTCTACAGGGGGGAACAGCAACTATGGCTACACCTTC
TRBJ1-2 . . TRBV10-3 CAISQGRSYGYTF TGTGCCATCAGTCAAGGGAGGAGCTATGGCTACACCTTC
TRBJ2-5 TRBD2 . TRBV7-8 CASSSMRLAGGETQYF TGTGCCAGCAGCTCCATGCGACTAGCGGGAGGGGAGACCCAGTACTTC
TRBJ2-1 . . TRBV6-5 CASSYTGDEQFF TGTGCCAGCAGTTACACGGGGGATGAGCAGTTCTTC
TRBJ1-1 . . TRBV2 CASKGQPNTEAFF TGTGCCAGCAAAGGACAGCCGAACACTGAAGCTTTCTTT
TRBJ2-7 . . TRBV5-4 CASSLGLVPSYEQYF TGTGCCAGCAGCTTGGGCTTAGTGCCTTCCTACGAGCAGTACTTC
TRBJ1-4 . . TRBV6-1 CASSDQGGAEKLFF TGTGCCAGCAGTGATCAAGGGGGAGCTGAAAAACTGTTTTTT
TRBJ2-7 . . TRBV5-6 CASSARGERGDEQYF TGTGCCAGCAGCGCGAGGGGGGAGCGGGGAGACGAGCAGTACTTC
TRBJ1-5 TRBD1 . TRBV4-1 CASSPADRGPSAQHF TGCGCCAGCAGCCCCGCGGACAGGGGACCATCGGCCCAGCATTTT
TRBJ1-6 TRBD1 . TRBV6-6 CASRRTGGNSPLHF TGTGCCAGCAGGCGGACAGGGGGAAATTCACCCCTCCACTTT
TRBJ1-1 . . TRBV15 CATSSEATVNTEAFF TGTGCCACCAGCAGCGAAGCTACAGTGAACACTGAAGCTTTCTTT
TRBJ1-2 TRBD1 . TRBV7-9 CASSPWDRTNYGYTF TGTGCCAGCAGCCCCTGGGACAGAACTAACTATGGCTACACCTTC
TRBJ1-4 . few TRBV28 CASSLYGGNDEKLFF TGTGCCAGCAGTTTATACGGGGGAAACGATGAAAAACTGTTTTTT
TRBJ2-1 TRBD1 . TRBV5-1 CASSLAGTGGHEQFF TGCGCCAGCAGCTTGGCGGGGACAGGGGGTCATGAGCAGTTCTTC
TRBJ1-2 . . TRBV5-4 CASRPGETNYGYTF TGTGCCAGCAGGCCAGGGGAAACTAACTATGGCTACACCTTC
TRBJ1-4 TRBD1 few TRBV18 CASSRLRDSLNEKLFF TGTGCCAGCTCACGCCTCCGGGACAGCCTTAATGAAAAACTGTTTTTT
TRBJ2-2 TRBD1 few TRBV6-2/TRBV6-3 CASSYGRTGKTGELFF TGTGCCAGCAGTTACGGTCGGACAGGGAAAACCGGGGAGCTGTTTTTT
TRBJ2-3 . . TRBV11-2 CASSLAASSGHTDTQYF TGTGCCAGCAGCTTAGCAGCGTCGAGCGGCCACACAGATACGCAGTATTTT
TRBJ2-5 TRBD2 once TRBV19 CASTAGGLAGETQYF TGTGCCAGTACCGCGGGGGGACTAGCGGGAGAGACCCAGTACTTC
TRBJ2-1 . . TRBV4-2 CASSQFTGGHEQFF TGTGCCAGCAGCCAGTTTACCGGGGGGCATGAGCAGTTCTTC
TRBJ1-1 . . TRBV9 CASSVVRGATEAFF TGTGCCAGCAGCGTAGTTCGGGGAGCCACTGAAGCTTTCTTT
TRBJ2-5 . . TRBV12-5 CASGYGQPQETQYF TGTGCTAGTGGTTATGGGCAACCTCAAGAGACCCAGTACTTC
TRBJ1-5 TRBD1 . TRBV19 CASTEWAGQGYQPQHF TGTGCCAGTACCGAATGGGCCGGACAGGGGTATCAGCCCCAGCATTTT
TRBJ1-6 . . TRBV11-3 CASSSRDSPLHF TGTGCCAGCAGCTCCAGGGATTCACCCCTCCACTTT
TRBJ2-1 . . TRBV3-1/TRBV3-2 CASSYRRRDNEQFF TGTGCCAGCAGCTACCGGCGGCGCGACAATGAGCAGTTCTTC
TRBJ2-1 TRBD2 . TRBV4-2 CASSQVAVGTSGGNEQFF TGTGCCAGCAGCCAAGTGGCGGTCGGGACTAGCGGGGGAAATGAGCAGTTCTTC
TRBJ1-1 . . TRBV6-5 CASSPGGRPTEAFF TGTGCCAGCAGCCCAGGTGGCAGACCCACTGAAGCTTTCTTT
TRBJ1-2 TRBD1 . TRBV5-1 CASSDGTGVGGGYTF TGCGCCAGCAGCGACGGGACAGGGGTTGGTGGCGGCTACACCTTC
TRBJ1-4 . . TRBV7-9 CASTLKRQGGEKLFF TGTGCCAGCACCCTAAAACGGCAGGGCGGTGAAAAACTGTTTTTT
TRBJ2-7 TRBD1 . TRBV2 CASLQTGIAYEQYF TGTGCCAGCCTCCAGACAGGGATTGCCTACGAGCAGTACTTC
TRBJ2-3 . medium-sized TRBV4-2 CASSQDGSTDTQYF TGTGCCAGCAGCCAAGACGGTAGCACAGATACGCAGTATTTT
TRBJ1-6 . . TRBV4-1 CASSQDWGRGSYNSPLHF TGCGCCAGCAGCCAAGATTGGGGCCGCGGTTCCTATAATTCACCCCTCCACTTT
TRBJ1-5 TRBD1 . TRBV27 CASRFTGTGNQPQHF TGTGCCAGCCGATTTACCGGGACAGGTAATCAGCCCCAGCATTTT
TRBJ1-4 TRBD1 . TRBV5-4 CASSLVSPGGHEKLFF TGTGCCAGCAGCTTGGTTTCGCCAGGGGGCCATGAAAAACTGTTTTTT
TRBJ1-6 . few TRBV28 CASFWGGSRNSPLHF TGTGCCAGCTTTTGGGGAGGGTCCAGGAATTCACCCCTCCACTTT
TRBJ2-7 TRBD2 . TRBV27 CASSLRAGFTYEQYF TGTGCCAGCAGTTTACGAGCGGGGTTTACCTACGAGCAGTACTTC
TRBJ1-1 . . TRBV30 CAWSLPTVKVSRAFF TGTGCCTGGAGTTTGCCGACAGTAAAAGTTAGTAGGGCTTTCTTT
TRBJ2-1 . . TRBV29-1 CSATTGYNEQFF TGCAGCGCAACCACAGGATACAATGAGCAGTTCTTC
TRBJ1-6 . . TRBV30 CAWSVRSSFNSPLHF TGTGCCTGGAGTGTAAGGAGCAGCTTCAATTCACCCCTCCACTTT
TRBJ2-2 . . TRBV3-1/TRBV3-2 CASSPSPNTGELFF TGTGCCAGCAGCCCGTCCCCGAACACCGGGGAGCTGTTTTTT
TRBJ1-1 . . TRBV7-2 CASSLQGMLGTEAFF TGTGCCAGCAGCTTACAGGGAATGCTCGGCACTGAAGCTTTCTTT
TRBJ2-1 TRBD2 . TRBV6-6 CASSPGTSAHNEQFF TGTGCCAGCAGTCCCGGGACTAGCGCACACAATGAGCAGTTCTTC
TRBJ1-2 . . TRBV29-1 CSVATGSYYGYTF TGCAGCGTTGCTACGGGGTCGTACTATGGCTACACCTTC
TRBJ2-1 TRBD2 . TRBV3-1/TRBV3-2 CASSHAPGTRPASSYNEQFF TGTGCCAGCAGCCATGCTCCCGGGACTAGGCCCGCGTCGTCCTACAATGAGCAGTTCTTC
TRBJ1-2 TRBD1 once TRBV7-9 CASSQTGPYGYTF TGTGCCAGCAGCCAGACAGGGCCCTATGGCTACACCTTC